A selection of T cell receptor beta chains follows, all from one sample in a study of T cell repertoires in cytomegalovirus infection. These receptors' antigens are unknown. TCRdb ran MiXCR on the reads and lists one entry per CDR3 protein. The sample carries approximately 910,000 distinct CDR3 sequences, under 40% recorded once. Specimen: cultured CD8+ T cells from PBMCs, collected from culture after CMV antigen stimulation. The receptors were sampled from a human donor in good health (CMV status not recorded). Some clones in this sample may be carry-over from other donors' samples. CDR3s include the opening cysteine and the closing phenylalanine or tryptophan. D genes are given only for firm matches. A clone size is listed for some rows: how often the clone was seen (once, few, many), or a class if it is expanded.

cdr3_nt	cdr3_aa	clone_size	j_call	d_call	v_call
TGTGCCACTCTAACCCCGACGGGGACGAACACCGGGGAGCTGTTTTTT	CATLTPTGTNTGELFF	.	TRBJ2-2	.	TRBV6-2/TRBV6-3
TGTGCCAGCAGCTTAGGAGCGGGGCGGCCTGAAGCTTTCTTT	CASSLGAGRPEAFF	few	TRBJ1-1	.	TRBV7-6
TGTGCCAGCAAGGGTTTTAAAGGGGGGCGGCGTAATGAGCAGTTCTTC	CASKGFKGGRRNEQFF	few	TRBJ2-1	.	TRBV7-9
TGCGCCAGCAGCACGCCCCCCGGGACAGGGGACTATGGCTACACCTTC	CASSTPPGTGDYGYTF	.	TRBJ1-2	TRBD1	TRBV5-1
TGTGCCAGCAGCTTTGGCCCCCCTAGCGGGGGGGCTAAGGAGCAGTTCTTC	CASSFGPPSGGAKEQFF	.	TRBJ2-1	TRBD2	TRBV5-4
TGTGCCAGCAGTTACGACTCCGGGTGGGCTCACACCGGGGAGCTGTTTTTT	CASSYDSGWAHTGELFF	many	TRBJ2-2	.	TRBV6-2/TRBV6-3
TGTGCCAGCAGCCCACGGCCGGGGGACTTATACAATGAGCAGTTCTTC	CASSPRPGDLYNEQFF	few	TRBJ2-1	.	TRBV11-2
TGTGCCAGCAGCATTATCTCTGGGAGCAATGAGCAGTTCTTC	CASSIISGSNEQFF	few	TRBJ2-1	.	TRBV28
TGTGCCAGCAGCTTTCGGCGGGGGAACTACTACAATGAGCAGTTCTTC	CASSFRRGNYYNEQFF	many	TRBJ2-1	TRBD2	TRBV7-8
TGTGCCAGCAGTGAATATATTCCAGCCGGGACAGGGATTAGCACAGATACGCAGTATTTT	CASSEYIPAGTGISTDTQYF	.	TRBJ2-3	TRBD1	TRBV25-1
TGTGCCAGCAGGGTAAGGGACACTAGCTCCTACGAGCAGTACTTC	CASRVRDTSSYEQYF	.	TRBJ2-7	.	TRBV6-8
TGTGCCAGCAGCGTAGGGGCCAGGGACTTGACAGATACGCAGTATTTT	CASSVGARDLTDTQYF	.	TRBJ2-3	.	TRBV9
TGTGCCAGCAGTGAATTTGTCCCCGGTCAGGGTGCCCCTGAAGCTTTCTTT	CASSEFVPGQGAPEAFF	few	TRBJ1-1	.	TRBV25-1
TGTGCCAGCAGCTCAAAGATTGCAGATATGAACACTGAAGCTTTCTTT	CASSSKIADMNTEAFF	once	TRBJ1-1	.	TRBV4-2
TGTGCCAGCAGCGTAGCGGGACAGGGTCCCGGGGAGCTGTTTTTT	CASSVAGQGPGELFF	.	TRBJ2-2	TRBD1	TRBV9
TGTGCCAGCAGCGAGACAGGGGGTATTTCACCCCTCCACTTT	CASSETGGISPLHF	.	TRBJ1-6	TRBD1	TRBV9
TGCGCCAGCAGCCAAGAAGAGGACTTCTCCTACAATGAGCAGTTCTTC	CASSQEEDFSYNEQFF	.	TRBJ2-1	.	TRBV4-1
TGTTCCAGCAGTACCGCGGTGGGCACTGAAGCTTTCTTT	CSSSTAVGTEAFF	.	TRBJ1-1	.	TRBV27
TGTGCCAGCAGGCCGGGGACTAGCGGGGGGGCGAGAGCGACTTACAATGAGCAGTTCTTC	CASRPGTSGGARATYNEQFF	few	TRBJ2-1	TRBD2	TRBV28
TGTGCCAGCAAGCCGGCTAGCGGGGGGGCGGCAGATACGCAGTATTTT	CASKPASGGAADTQYF	.	TRBJ2-3	TRBD2	TRBV7-9
TGTGCCAGCAGTTTATACTCTTACGAGCAGTACTTC	CASSLYSYEQYF	many	TRBJ2-7	.	TRBV28
TGTGCCAGCACCCCACCAGGGATGAACACTGAAGCTTTCTTT	CASTPPGMNTEAFF	.	TRBJ1-1	.	TRBV28
TGCAGCGTCCCTACGGAGACTAGCACAGATACGCAGTATTTT	CSVPTETSTDTQYF	.	TRBJ2-3	.	TRBV29-1
TGTGCCAGCAGCCCCAGGCAGGGGGGGGAGTCCTACAATGAGCAGTTCTTC	CASSPRQGGESYNEQFF	few	TRBJ2-1	.	TRBV7-9
TGTGCCAGCTCACCTCGCCGGGACAGGGAAAACATTCAGTACTTC	CASSPRRDRENIQYF	.	TRBJ2-4	TRBD1	TRBV18
TGTGCCACCCGTACCTCGGGACAGGCTAGCGGAGAGACCCAGTACTTC	CATRTSGQASGETQYF	few	TRBJ2-5	.	TRBV10-3
TGTGCCAGCAGTAGGACGGATGATAGCAATCAGCCCCAGCATTTT	CASSRTDDSNQPQHF	few	TRBJ1-5	.	TRBV6-2/TRBV6-3
TGTGCCAGCAGCTTAGGGCCCGGACAGGGGGATAATGAAGCTTTCTTT	CASSLGPGQGDNEAFF	few	TRBJ1-1	TRBD1	TRBV7-9
TGCGCCAGCAGCCACTTGTCGGAAGTTGGGGATCAGCCCCAGCATTTT	CASSHLSEVGDQPQHF	.	TRBJ1-5	.	TRBV4-1
TGTGCCAGCAGCTTAGGGTTGGGGGATGGGGAGACCCAGTACTTC	CASSLGLGDGETQYF	many	TRBJ2-5	.	TRBV7-2
TGTGCCAGCAGCCCTAGACAGGCCGTGGCTTTCTTT	CASSPRQAVAFF	once	TRBJ1-1	.	TRBV7-9
TGTGCCAGCACGAACAACCCCGCCACTAACTATGGCTACACCTTC	CASTNNPATNYGYTF	.	TRBJ1-2	.	TRBV6-5
TGTGCCAGCAGTTACTCGGCAGGGGGATACGGGGAGCTGTTTTTT	CASSYSAGGYGELFF	few	TRBJ2-2	TRBD1	TRBV6-6
TGTGCCAGCACCCTGGGGGACAGCCATAATTCACCCCTCCACTTT	CASTLGDSHNSPLHF	.	TRBJ1-6	TRBD1	TRBV28
TGTGCCAGTTCAGGGGGCGCGAATCAGCCCCAGCATTTT	CASSGGANQPQHF	few	TRBJ1-5	TRBD1	TRBV27
TGTGTCAGCAGCAGTGCGGGGGGCCGATACAATGAGCAGTTCTTC	CVSSSAGGRYNEQFF	.	TRBJ2-1	TRBD2	TRBV7-2
TGTGCCAGCAGTGATCCGGGGGGGCTGTTTGCTGAAGCTTTCTTT	CASSDPGGLFAEAFF	many	TRBJ1-1	.	TRBV6-1
TGTGCCAGCAGCTTTTGGGGACTAGCGGGGACAGATACGCAGTATTTT	CASSFWGLAGTDTQYF	.	TRBJ2-3	TRBD2	TRBV7-9
TGTGCCAGCAAAGAGGGTGCGGGTTTCCCAGAGACCCAGTACTTC	CASKEGAGFPETQYF	.	TRBJ2-5	.	TRBV6-1
TGTGCCAGCAGCTTCGTGGGGTACGACTATGGCTACACCTTC	CASSFVGYDYGYTF	many	TRBJ1-2	.	TRBV7-9
TGTGCCAGCAGTTTCCTCTCGACGGGGCGGGGGCCAGATACGCAGTATTTT	CASSFLSTGRGPDTQYF	few	TRBJ2-3	.	TRBV27
TGTGCCAGCAAGCGGACAGGTATCTACGAGCAGTACTTC	CASKRTGIYEQYF	once	TRBJ2-7	TRBD1	TRBV6-6
TGTGCCAGCAGCTCTACCAGGAGGAAGACAGGGGAGGTACAGCCCCAGCATTTT	CASSSTRRKTGEVQPQHF	many	TRBJ1-5	TRBD1	TRBV7-9
TGTGCCAGCAGCCCCGGGACCCCAGAGCAGTTCTTC	CASSPGTPEQFF	few	TRBJ2-1	.	TRBV7-6
TGTGCCAGCAGCGCCACCCTTGGGAGCGGGGGGGCTTTTTTTTCCTTCGGGGAGCAGTTCTTC	CASSATLGSGGAFFSFGEQFF	few	TRBJ2-1	TRBD2	TRBV7-9
TGTGCCAGCAGCCAAGTGTACCACAATGAGCAGTTCTTC	CASSQVYHNEQFF	.	TRBJ2-1	.	TRBV14
TGTGCCAGCAGTTTATCTTCGGGTTACACTGAAGCTTTCTTT	CASSLSSGYTEAFF	.	TRBJ1-1	.	TRBV12-3/TRBV12-4
TGTGCCAGCAGTCCGTACCAAGGGCTCAGCACAGATACGCAGTATTTT	CASSPYQGLSTDTQYF	.	TRBJ2-3	.	TRBV27